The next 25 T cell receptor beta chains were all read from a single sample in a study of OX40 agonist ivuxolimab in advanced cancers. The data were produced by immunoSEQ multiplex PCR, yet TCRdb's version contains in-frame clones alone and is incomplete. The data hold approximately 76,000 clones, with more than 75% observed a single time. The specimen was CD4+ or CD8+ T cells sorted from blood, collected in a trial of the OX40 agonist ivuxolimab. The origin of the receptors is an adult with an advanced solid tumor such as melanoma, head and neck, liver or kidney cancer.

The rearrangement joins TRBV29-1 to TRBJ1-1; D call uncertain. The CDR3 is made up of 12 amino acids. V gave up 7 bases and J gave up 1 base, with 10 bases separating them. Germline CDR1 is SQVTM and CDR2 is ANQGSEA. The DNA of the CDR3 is TGCAGCGCCCGGTGGGGGAACACTGAAGCTTTCTTT. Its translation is CSARWGNTEAFF.

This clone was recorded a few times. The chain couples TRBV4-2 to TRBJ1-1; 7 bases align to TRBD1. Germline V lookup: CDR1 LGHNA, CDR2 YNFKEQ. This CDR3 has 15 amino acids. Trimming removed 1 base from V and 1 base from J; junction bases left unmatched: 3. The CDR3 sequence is CASSQGGTANTEAFF. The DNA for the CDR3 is TGTGCCAGCAGCCAAGGTGGGACAGCGAACACTGAAGCTTTCTTT.

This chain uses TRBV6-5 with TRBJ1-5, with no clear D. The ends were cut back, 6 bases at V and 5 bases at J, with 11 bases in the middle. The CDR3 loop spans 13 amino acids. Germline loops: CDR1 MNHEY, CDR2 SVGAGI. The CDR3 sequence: CASRTTQDQPQHF. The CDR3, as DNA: TGTGCCAGCAGGACGACCCAGGATCAGCCCCAGCATTTT.

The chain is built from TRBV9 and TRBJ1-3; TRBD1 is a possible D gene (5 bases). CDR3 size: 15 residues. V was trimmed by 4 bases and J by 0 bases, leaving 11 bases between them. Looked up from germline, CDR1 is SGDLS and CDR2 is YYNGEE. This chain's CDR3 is CASSPLGLSGNTIYF. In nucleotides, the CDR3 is TGTGCCAGCAGCCCGCTGGGGCTCTCTGGAAACACCATATATTTT.

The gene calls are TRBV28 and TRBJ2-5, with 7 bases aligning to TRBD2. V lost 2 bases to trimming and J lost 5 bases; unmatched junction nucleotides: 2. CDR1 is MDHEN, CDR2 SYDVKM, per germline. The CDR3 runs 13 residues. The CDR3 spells CASSLGGSETQYF. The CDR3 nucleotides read TGTGCCAGCAGTTTAGGCGGGAGCGAGACCCAGTACTTC.

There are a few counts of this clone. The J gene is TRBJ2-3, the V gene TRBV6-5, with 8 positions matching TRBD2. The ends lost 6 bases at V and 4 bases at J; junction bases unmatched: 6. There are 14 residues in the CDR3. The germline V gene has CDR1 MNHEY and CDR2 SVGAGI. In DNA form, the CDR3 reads TGTGCCAGCAGGCCGGGGGGGCCGGCAGATACGCAGTATTTT. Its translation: CASRPGGPADTQYF.

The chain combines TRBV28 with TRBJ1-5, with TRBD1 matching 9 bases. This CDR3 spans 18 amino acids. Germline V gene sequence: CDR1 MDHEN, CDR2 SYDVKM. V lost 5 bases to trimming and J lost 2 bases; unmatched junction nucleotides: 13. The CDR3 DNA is TGTGCCAGCAGTACCCACTCCGGGACAGGGACCCGCAATCAGCCCCAGCATTTT. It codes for CASSTHSGTGTRNQPQHF.

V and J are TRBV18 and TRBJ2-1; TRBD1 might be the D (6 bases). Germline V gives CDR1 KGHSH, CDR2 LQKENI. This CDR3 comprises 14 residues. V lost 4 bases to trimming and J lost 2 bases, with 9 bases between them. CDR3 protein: CASSHRAPYNEQFF. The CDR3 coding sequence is TGTGCCAGCTCACACAGGGCGCCCTACAATGAGCAGTTCTTC.

CDR3 DNA sequence: TGTGCCAGTAGCACCCCGGTAGGCCCTGTCTCTGGAAACACCATATATTTT. Translated: CASSTPVGPVSGNTIYF. The chain links TRBV19 to TRBJ1-3; D not resolved. Germline V gives CDR1 LNHDA, CDR2 SQIVND (reference sequence). The V gene lost 6 bases and the J gene lost 0 bases, with 18 bases spanning the gap. The CDR3 totals 17 residues.

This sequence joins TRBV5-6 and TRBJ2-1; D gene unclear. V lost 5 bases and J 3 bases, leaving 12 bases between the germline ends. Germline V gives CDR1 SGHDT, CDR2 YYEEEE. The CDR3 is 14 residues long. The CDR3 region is CASSSRLSYNEQFF. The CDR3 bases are TGTGCCAGCAGTTCGAGACTGAGCTACAATGAGCAGTTCTTC.

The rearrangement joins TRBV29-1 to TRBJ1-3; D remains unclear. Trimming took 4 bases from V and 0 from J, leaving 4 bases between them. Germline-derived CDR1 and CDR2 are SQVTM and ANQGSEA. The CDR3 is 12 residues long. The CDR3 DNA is TGCAGCGTTGGTAACTCTGGAAACACCATATATTTT. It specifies CSVGNSGNTIYF.

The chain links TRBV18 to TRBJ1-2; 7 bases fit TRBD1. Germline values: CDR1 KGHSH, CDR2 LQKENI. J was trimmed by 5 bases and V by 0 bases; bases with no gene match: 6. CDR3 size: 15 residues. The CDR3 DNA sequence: TGTGCCAGCTCACCACCGACCAGGGGGGCGTATGGCTACACCTTC. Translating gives CASSPPTRGAYGYTF.

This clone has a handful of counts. CDR3 loop: CASSLNMDTQYF. In DNA form, the CDR3 reads TGTGCCAGTAGCCTTAATATGGATACGCAGTATTTT. The chain employs TRBV19 and TRBJ2-3; D is unclear. Germline values: CDR1 LNHDA, CDR2 SQIVND (reference sequence). CDR3 length: 12 amino acids. Trimming cost V 6 bases and J 6 bases, with 10 bases left between them. Looking up the rest from reference TRBV19 and TRBJ2-3 gives the full variable domain: DGGITQSPKYLFRKEGQNVTLSCEQNLNHDAMYWYRQDPGQGLRLIYYSQIVNDFQKGDIAEGYSVSREKKESFPLTVTSAQKNPTAFYLCASSLNMDTQYFGPGTRLTVL.

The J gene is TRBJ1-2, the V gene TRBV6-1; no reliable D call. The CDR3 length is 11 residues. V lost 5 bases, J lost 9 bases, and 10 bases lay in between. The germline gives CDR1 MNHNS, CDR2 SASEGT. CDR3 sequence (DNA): TGTGCCAGCAGTTACCCCAGCCGCTACACCTTC. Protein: CASSYPSRYTF.

CDR3 nucleotides: TGTGCCAGCTCCCCCTTGCGGGGAGGTGGAAATGAGCAGTTCTTC. This sequence encodes CASSPLRGGGNEQFF. The chain combines TRBV18 with TRBJ2-1; tentative D call: TRBD2 (6 bases). Germline V gene data show CDR1 as KGHSH and CDR2 as LQKENI. The CDR3 contains 15 residues. V was cut by 6 bases and J by 7 bases, with 19 bases left in between.

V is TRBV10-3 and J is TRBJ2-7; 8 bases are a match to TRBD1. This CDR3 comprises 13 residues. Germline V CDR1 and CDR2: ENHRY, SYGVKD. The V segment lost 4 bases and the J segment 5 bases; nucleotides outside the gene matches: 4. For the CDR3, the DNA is TGTGCCATCAGTGTTCAGGGGGCCCACGAGCAGTACTTC. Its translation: CAISVQGAHEQYF.

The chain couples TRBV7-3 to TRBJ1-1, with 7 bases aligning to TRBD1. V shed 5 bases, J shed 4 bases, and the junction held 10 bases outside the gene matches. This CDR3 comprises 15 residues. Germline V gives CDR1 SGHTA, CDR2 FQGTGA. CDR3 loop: CASSITGEIGTEAFF. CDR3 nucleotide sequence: TGTGCCAGCAGCATCACAGGGGAGATAGGCACTGAAGCTTTCTTT.

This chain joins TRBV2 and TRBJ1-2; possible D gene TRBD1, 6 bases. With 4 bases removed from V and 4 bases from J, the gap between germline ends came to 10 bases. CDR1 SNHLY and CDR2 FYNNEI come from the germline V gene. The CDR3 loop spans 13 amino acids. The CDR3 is CASSAYRAYGYTF. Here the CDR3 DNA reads TGTGCCAGCAGTGCTTACAGGGCCTATGGCTACACCTTC.

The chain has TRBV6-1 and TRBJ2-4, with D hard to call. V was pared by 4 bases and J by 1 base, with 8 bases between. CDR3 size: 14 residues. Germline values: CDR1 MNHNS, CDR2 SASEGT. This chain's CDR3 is CASSGSLAKNIQYF. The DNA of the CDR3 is TGTGCCAGCAGTGGCAGTTTGGCCAAAAACATTCAGTACTTC.

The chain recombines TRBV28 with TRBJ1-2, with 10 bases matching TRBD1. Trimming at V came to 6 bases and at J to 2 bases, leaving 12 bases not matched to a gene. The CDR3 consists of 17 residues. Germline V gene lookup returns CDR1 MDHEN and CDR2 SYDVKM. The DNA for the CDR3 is TGTGCCAGCAGCAAACCCCTCGGGGGACAGGGGAACTATGGCTACACCTTC. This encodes CASSKPLGGQGNYGYTF.

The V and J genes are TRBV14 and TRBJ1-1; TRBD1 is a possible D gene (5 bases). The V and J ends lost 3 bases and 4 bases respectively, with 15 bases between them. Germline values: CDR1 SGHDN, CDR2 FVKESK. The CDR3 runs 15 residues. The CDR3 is CASSQGGAHFTEAFF. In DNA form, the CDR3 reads TGTGCCAGCAGCCAGGGAGGGGCCCATTTCACTGAAGCTTTCTTT. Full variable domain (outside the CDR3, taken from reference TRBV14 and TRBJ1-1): EAGVTQFPSHSVIEKGQTVTLRCDPISGHDNLYWYRRVMGKEIKFLLHFVKESKQDESGMPNNRFLAERTGGTYSTLKVQPAELEDSGVYFCASSQGGAHFTEAFFGQGTRLTVV.

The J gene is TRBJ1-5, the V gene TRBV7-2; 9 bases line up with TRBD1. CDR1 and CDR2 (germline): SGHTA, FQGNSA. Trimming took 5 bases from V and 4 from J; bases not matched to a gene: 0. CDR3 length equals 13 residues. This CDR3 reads CASSGQGNQPQHF. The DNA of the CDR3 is TGTGCCAGCAGCGGACAGGGGAATCAGCCCCAGCATTTT.

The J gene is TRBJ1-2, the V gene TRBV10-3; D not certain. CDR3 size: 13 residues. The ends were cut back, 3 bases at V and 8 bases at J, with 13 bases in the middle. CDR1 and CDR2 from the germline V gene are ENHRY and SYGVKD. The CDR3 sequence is CAISERTEKGYTF. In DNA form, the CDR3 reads TGTGCCATCAGTGAACGGACGGAGAAGGGCTACACCTTC.

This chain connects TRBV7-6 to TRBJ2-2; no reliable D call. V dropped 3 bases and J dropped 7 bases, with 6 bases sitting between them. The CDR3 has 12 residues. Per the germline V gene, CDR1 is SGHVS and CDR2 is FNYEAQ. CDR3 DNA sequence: TGTGCCAGCAGCTTTAAAAACGGGGAGCTGTTTTTT. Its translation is CASSFKNGELFF.

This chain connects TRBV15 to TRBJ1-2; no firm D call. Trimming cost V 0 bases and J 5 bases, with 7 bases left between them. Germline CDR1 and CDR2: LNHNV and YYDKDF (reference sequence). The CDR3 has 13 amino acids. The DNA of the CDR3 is TGTGCCACCAGCAGAGATAACCAGTATGGCTACACCTTC. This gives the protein CATSRDNQYGYTF.